This entry lists 10 T cell receptor beta chains sequenced from one sample in a study of T cell clonality in common variable immunodeficiency. Findings and caveats of the study: Common variable immunodeficiency TCR beta sequences reportedly had fewer deletions and N-nucleotide insertions.

Generated by immunoSEQ multiplex PCR, the TCRdb table keeps only in-frame clones and is missing some. The sample lists 20,000 to 30,000 clones, none appearing once, the ten largest making up under 10%. For these receptors, no antigen is known. Sequencing was carried out using peripheral blood mononuclear cells. Receptors were obtained from a human donor with common variable immunodeficiency.

This clone was observed a handful of times. Read sequence stops 3 residues before the CDR3 end, and the germline J gene provides the missing end. This chain joins TRBV14 and TRBJ2-5; weak D call: TRBD1 (5 bases). Germline CDR1 is SGHDN and CDR2 is FVKESK. The V and J ends lost 5 bases and 2 bases respectively, with 15 bases between them. The CDR3 sequence is 15 residues long. CDR3 DNA (partial): TGTGCCAGCAGCAAGTATGTGAACAGGCAAGAGACC. Its protein is CASSKYVNRQET. The entire CDR3 protein reads CASSKYVNRQETQYF.

In this sample, this clone turned up a few times. The CDR3 is cut off 3 residues early in the read; its end comes from the germline J gene. The chain recombines TRBV7-2 with TRBJ1-5, with TRBD1 as a possible D gene (6 bases). This CDR3 has 17 amino acids. Germline CDR1 reads SGHTA; CDR2 reads FQGNSA. CDR3 bases read: TGTGCAAGTCGCTTAGCCGGCGCGGGGGCCGGTAATCAGCCC. Protein: CASRLAGAGAGNQP. The full CDR3 protein is CASRLAGAGAGNQPQHF.

A few counts support this clone. The sequenced fragment ends 3 residues before the CDR3 boundary, so the rest is inferred from the germline J gene. The genes are TRBV18 and TRBJ1-1; perhaps TRBD1 as D (6 bases). Germline CDR1 and CDR2: KGHSH and LQKENI. V was shortened by 3 bases and J by 1 base, with 9 bases between the two germline ends. The CDR3 is made up of 14 amino acids. CDR3 protein: CASSPKGENTEAFF. The CDR3 bases that were read are TGTGCCAGCTCACCTAAGGGGGAGAACACTGAA.

Many counts were recorded for this clone. The read terminates 3 residues ahead of where the CDR3 ends, so the germline J gene completes it. The chain couples TRBV14 to TRBJ2-3; TRBD2 aligns across 15 bases. V shed 8 bases and J 8 bases; nucleotides not matched to a gene: 5. CDR3 size: 14 residues. Germline lookup yields CDR1 SGHDN and CDR2 FVKESK. The CDR3 loop is CASRGLAGGGTQYF. CDR3 DNA, as far as it was read: TGTGCCAGCCGTGGACTAGCGGGAGGGGGTACG.

This clone was counted a few times. The CDR3 end lies 3 residues beyond the end of the read and is filled in from the germline J gene. The chain recombines TRBV5-6 with TRBJ2-7; possible D gene TRBD2, 6 bases. Germline lookup yields CDR1 SGHDT and CDR2 YYEEEE. The V gene lost 4 bases and the J gene lost 4 bases, with 18 bases spanning the gap. The CDR3 is 15 residues long. The CDR3 bases that were read are TGTGCCAGCAGCGGACTGGACGGGGGAAGATACGAG. This sequence encodes CASSGLDGGRYE. The CDR3 as a whole reads CASSGLDGGRYEQYF.

This clone was observed a handful of times. The read ends 3 residues shy of where the CDR3 ends; the end is completed using the germline J gene. The rearrangement joins TRBV7-8 to TRBJ2-5; D is perhaps TRBD2 (5 bases). Germline V gene sequence: CDR1 SGHVS, CDR2 FQNEAQ. Trimming left V 7 bases short and J 5 bases short, with 17 bases between. CDR3 length: 14 amino acids. The CDR3 protein is CASTILGLLETQYF. CDR3 DNA (partial): TGTGCCAGCACCATACTCGGACTGTTGGAGACC.

Worth noting for this clone: The read finishes 3 residues shy of the CDR3 end, and the germline J gene is used to complete it. The chain carries TRBV18 and TRBJ2-3, with 8 bases fitting TRBD2. CDR1 and CDR2 (germline): KGHSH, LQKENI. The CDR3 consists of 15 residues. The J segment lost 0 bases and the V segment lost 6 bases, leaving 5 bases of the junction unmatched. Incomplete CDR3 DNA: TGTGCCAGCTCCCCCCTAGCGGGTAGCACAGATACG. This sequence encodes CASSPLAGSTDT. The full CDR3 is CASSPLAGSTDTQYF.

This clone has ten or more counts. The read falls 3 residues short of the CDR3 end, and the missing part is taken from the germline J gene. The chain couples TRBV28 to TRBJ2-1, with 10 positions matching TRBD1. CDR3 length equals 15 residues. CDR1 MDHEN and CDR2 SYDVKM come from the germline V gene. J lost 1 base, V lost 6 bases, and 3 bases had no gene match. CDR3 region: CASSSGQGSYNEQFF. The sequenced CDR3 bases are TGTGCCAGCAGCTCGGGACAGGGGTCCTACAATGAG.

This clone has just a few counts. The read is 3 residues too short to cover the CDR3 end, so that end is filled in from the germline J gene. The chain joins TRBV19 to TRBJ2-2; TRBD1 aligns across 8 bases. CDR1 is LNHDA, CDR2 SQIVND, per germline (reference sequence). Losses at the gene ends were 9 bases for V and 4 bases for J; bases not matched to a gene: 7. The CDR3 has 14 residues. The sequenced part of the CDR3 DNA is TGTGCCAGGAAAGGACAGGGAAGCACCGGGGAG. Its protein is CARKGQGSTGE. The whole CDR3 sequence reads CARKGQGSTGELFF.

This clone showed up many times. The sequence runs out 3 residues before the end of the CDR3; the remainder is reconstructed from the germline J gene. The chain is built from TRBV5-1 and TRBJ2-5; D uncertain. The V gene's germline CDR1 is SGHRS and CDR2 YFSETQ. This CDR3 has 12 amino acids. V lost 7 bases to trimming and J lost 5 bases, with 12 bases between them. CDR3 loop: CASSYDKETQYF. CDR3 bases read: TGCGCCAGCTCTTATGACAAGGAGACC. The full variable domain, completed using reference TRBV5-1 and TRBJ2-5, is KAGVTQTPRYLIKTRGQQVTLSCSPISGHRSVSWYQQTPGQGLQFLFEYFSETQRNKGNFPGRFSGRQFSNSRSEMNVSTLELGDSALYLCASSYDKETQYFGPGTRLLVL.